This is a list of T cell receptor beta chains from one sample in a study. TCRdb re-analysed the RT-PCR reads in MiXCR, keeping a single row per CDR3 protein. In the table there are hundreds of thousands of distinct CDR3 sequences, over 12% of which are singletons. Input material: memory CD4+ T cells from blood. These receptors all stem from a female donor in good health, serving as a healthy control. Each CDR3 is given with its conserved first and last residue. Fields, in order: V gene, J gene, D gene, clone size, CDR3 protein, CDR3 DNA. A D gene is named only where the DNA matches it firmly. Clone size appears in some rows only: once, few, many, or a class for an expanded clone.

>TRBV12-3/TRBV12-4|TRBJ2-1|TRBD1|.
CASRGTGRNEQFF
TGTGCCAGCAGGGGGACAGGGAGGAATGAGCAGTTCTTC
>TRBV7-2|TRBJ2-2|.|few
CASSRDIANTGELFF
TGTGCCAGCAGCCGAGACATTGCGAACACCGGGGAGCTGTTTTTT
>TRBV28|TRBJ1-2|.|.
CASSFQRMSYGYTF
TGTGCCAGCAGTTTCCAGCGCATGTCCTATGGCTACACCTTC
>TRBV7-3|TRBJ2-2|.|.
CASSPQTVSPGELFF
TGTGCCAGCAGCCCCCAGACAGTCTCCCCCGGGGAGCTGTTTTTT
>TRBV27|TRBJ2-1|.|many
CASTRGVEQFF
TGTGCCAGCACCAGGGGTGTTGAGCAGTTCTTC
>TRBV6-5|TRBJ2-4|TRBD1|many
CASSYSPEQGAQNIQYF
TGTGCCAGCAGTTACTCCCCCGAGCAGGGGGCGCAAAACATTCAGTACTTC
>TRBV10-3|TRBJ1-5|.|.
CAIGGYSGNQPQHF
TGTGCCATCGGGGGCTATAGCGGCAATCAGCCCCAGCATTTT
>TRBV6-1|TRBJ1-2|TRBD1|few
CASSELLTGVSYTF
TGTGCCAGCAGTGAACTACTCACAGGGGTGAGCTACACCTTC
>TRBV14|TRBJ1-5|.|.
CASSQVRTQPQHF
TGTGCCAGCAGCCAAGTGAGAACGCAGCCCCAGCATTTT
>TRBV5-4|TRBJ2-5|.|.
CASSLGELQETQYF
TGTGCCAGCAGCTTGGGGGAGTTACAAGAGACCCAGTACTTC
>TRBV5-1|TRBJ1-1|.|.
CASSWEGVGTEAFF
TGCGCCAGCAGCTGGGAGGGAGTAGGCACTGAAGCTTTCTTT
>TRBV11-2|TRBJ2-7|.|.
CASSSTYYEQYF
TGTGCCAGCAGCTCAACTTACTACGAGCAGTACTTC
>TRBV18|TRBJ2-7|.|.
CASSPGATAGVDEQYF
TGTGCCAGCTCACCAGGAGCCACGGCAGGGGTTGACGAGCAGTACTTC
>TRBV5-1|TRBJ2-7|TRBD1|many
CASNTGTGHLEQYF
TGCGCCAGCAATACCGGGACAGGGCATCTCGAGCAGTACTTC
>TRBV20-1|TRBJ2-7|TRBD1|few
CSAILPGQGGEQYF
TGCAGTGCTATTCTTCCGGGACAGGGAGGGGAGCAGTACTTC
>TRBV6-5|TRBJ1-1|.|many
CASRHGSVTEAFF
TGTGCCAGCAGGCACGGGTCGGTCACTGAAGCTTTCTTT
>TRBV9|TRBJ2-1|TRBD1|.
CASSVRKGQVLYNEQFF
TGTGCCAGCAGCGTAAGAAAAGGACAGGTCCTATACAATGAGCAGTTCTTC
>TRBV4-1|TRBJ2-2|.|few
CASSHPAAGPKLFF
TGCGCCAGCAGCCACCCGGCAGCGGGCCCTAAACTGTTTTTT
>TRBV20-1|TRBJ1-1|.|.
CSLTGIPEAFF
TGCAGCCTAACAGGGATCCCTGAAGCTTTCTTT
>TRBV20-1|TRBJ2-1|TRBD2|many
CSAISSGRAVEQFF
TGCAGTGCTATAAGTAGCGGGAGGGCCGTTGAGCAGTTCTTC
>TRBV5-6|TRBJ2-7|TRBD2|many
CASSLYGTSGSYEQYF
TGTGCCAGCAGCCTTTACGGTACTAGCGGTTCCTACGAGCAGTACTTC
>TRBV7-2|TRBJ2-3|TRBD2|few
CASSLLASGGSSSTDTQYF
TGTGCCAGCAGCCTTCTGGCTAGCGGGGGGTCCTCTAGCACAGATACGCAGTATTTT